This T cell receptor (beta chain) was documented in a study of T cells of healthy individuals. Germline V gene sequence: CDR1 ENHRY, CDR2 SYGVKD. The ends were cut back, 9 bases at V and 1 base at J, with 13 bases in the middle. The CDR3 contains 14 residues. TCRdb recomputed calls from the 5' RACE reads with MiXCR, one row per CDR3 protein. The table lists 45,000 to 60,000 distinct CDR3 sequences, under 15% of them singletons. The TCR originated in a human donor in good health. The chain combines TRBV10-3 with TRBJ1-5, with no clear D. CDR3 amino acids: CAIWIGESNQPQHF. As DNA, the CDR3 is TGTGCCATTTGGATCGGGGAGAGCAATCAGCCCCAGCATTTT.